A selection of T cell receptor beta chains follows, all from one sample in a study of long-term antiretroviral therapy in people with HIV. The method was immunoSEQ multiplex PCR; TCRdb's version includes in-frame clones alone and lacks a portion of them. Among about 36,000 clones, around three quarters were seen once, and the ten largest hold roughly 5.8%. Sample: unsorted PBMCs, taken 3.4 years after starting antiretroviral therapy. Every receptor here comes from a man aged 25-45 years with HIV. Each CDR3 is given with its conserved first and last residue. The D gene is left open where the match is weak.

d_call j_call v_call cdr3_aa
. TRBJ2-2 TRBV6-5 CASSPTPLAGELFF
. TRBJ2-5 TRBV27 CASRLLGVMETQYF
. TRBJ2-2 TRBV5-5 CASSLNLAGLYTGELFF
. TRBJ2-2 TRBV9 CASSGTVNTGELFF
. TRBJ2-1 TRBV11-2 CASSKNREPYNEQFF
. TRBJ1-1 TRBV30 CAWSRGLNTEAFF
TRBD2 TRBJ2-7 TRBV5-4 CASSLIKLAGETGEQYF
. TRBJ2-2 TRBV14 CASSPLRAGELFF
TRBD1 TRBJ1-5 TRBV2 CASRLTGAVQPQHF
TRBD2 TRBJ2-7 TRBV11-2 CASSSGLAGYEQYF
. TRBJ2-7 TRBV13 CASSSLGLPSSYEQYF
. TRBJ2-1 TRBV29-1 CSVVGGPAVEQFF
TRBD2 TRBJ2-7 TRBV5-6 CASSFSGIGGGEQYF
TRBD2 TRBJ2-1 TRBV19 CASSIGGSLAWARDEQFF
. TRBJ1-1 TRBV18 CASSPLGQGIMNTEAFF
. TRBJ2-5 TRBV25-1 CASSNTGPLYF
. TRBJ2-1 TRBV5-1 CASSLGVAGISSGNNEQFF
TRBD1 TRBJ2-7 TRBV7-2 CASSLVAGGYEQYF
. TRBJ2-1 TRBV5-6 CASSLGGLGDEQFF
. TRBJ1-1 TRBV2 CASNWDPSTEAFF
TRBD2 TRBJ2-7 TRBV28 CASSPVASGYEQYF
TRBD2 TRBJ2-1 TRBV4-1 CASSQETSLPQFF
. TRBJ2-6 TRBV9 CASSPQPGVYSGANVLTF
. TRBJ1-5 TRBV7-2 CASSSESTYSNQPQHF
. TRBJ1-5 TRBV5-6 CASSLGDQPQHF
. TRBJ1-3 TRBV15 CATSRTRDESSGNTIYF
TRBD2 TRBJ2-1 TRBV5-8 CASSLWTSWFEQFF
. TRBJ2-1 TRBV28 CASSPPTVYNEQFF
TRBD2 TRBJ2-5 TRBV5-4 CASSYAGGRAGGTQYF
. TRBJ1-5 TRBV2 CASRPDMVNQPQHF
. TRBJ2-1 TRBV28 CASSLPLGYNEQFF
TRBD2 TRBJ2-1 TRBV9 CASSGGLEKHEQFF
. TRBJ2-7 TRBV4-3 CASSQDTLYEQYF
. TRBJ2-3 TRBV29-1 CSVEDQRTDTQYF
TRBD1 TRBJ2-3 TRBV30 CAWSVQGTDTQYF
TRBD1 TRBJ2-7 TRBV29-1 CSVGQGAKEQYF
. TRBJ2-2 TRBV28 CASRGASQANTGELFF
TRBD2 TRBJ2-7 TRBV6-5 CASSYLTSGSNEQYF
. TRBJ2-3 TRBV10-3 CAISIAETSTDTQYF
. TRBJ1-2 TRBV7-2 CASSLTRDEVRYTF
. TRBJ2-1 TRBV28 CASSLRNPSETYYNEQFF